Listed below are T cell receptor beta chains from one sample, sequenced in a study of blood T cells in healthy people across ages. TCRdb itself ran the 5' RACE reads through MiXCR, one entry per CDR3 protein. The sample holds roughly 1.7 million distinct CDR3 sequences, 30% to 40% seen once. Sequencing input: blood. Source of these receptors: a woman in her 30s in good health. Each CDR3 is given with its conserved first and last residue. D genes are given only for firm matches. For some rows the clone size is stated as once, few or many, or as a class when expanded; others skip it.

size: .
V: TRBV7-2
D: .
J: TRBJ2-7
DNA: TGTGCCAGCAGCCCTATGGGGCCCTTGGAGCAGTACTTC
CDR3: CASSPMGPLEQYF

size: .
V: TRBV9
D: TRBD1
J: TRBJ2-3
DNA: TGTGCCAGCAGCGACTACAGGGGGGATACGCAGTATTTT
CDR3: CASSDYRGDTQYF

size: .
V: TRBV6-1
D: .
J: TRBJ2-5
DNA: TGTGCCAGCACCGCACAAGCGGGGACACGGGAGACCCAGTACTTC
CDR3: CASTAQAGTRETQYF

size: .
V: TRBV5-1
D: .
J: TRBJ2-1
DNA: TGCGCCAGCACCTCGGGACAAATAGGTAATGAGCAGTTCTTC
CDR3: CASTSGQIGNEQFF

size: .
V: TRBV20-1
D: TRBD2
J: TRBJ2-3
DNA: TGCAGTGCTAGAGGAGTAGCGGGGGGATTAGATACGCAGTATTTT
CDR3: CSARGVAGGLDTQYF

size: .
V: TRBV7-9
D: TRBD2
J: TRBJ2-3
DNA: TGTGCCAGCAGCCAGACTAGCGGGAGTAGTAGCACAGATACGCAGTATTTT
CDR3: CASSQTSGSSSTDTQYF

size: few
V: TRBV3-1
D: TRBD2
J: TRBJ2-1
DNA: TGTGCCAGCAGCCAAGAGAGCGGACTAGCGGGAGAGGGGGAGCAGTTCTTC
CDR3: CASSQESGLAGEGEQFF

size: .
V: TRBV20-1
D: .
J: TRBJ2-7
DNA: TGCAGTGCTAGCGGGCAGGTCGACTCCTACGAGCAGTACTTC
CDR3: CSASGQVDSYEQYF

size: .
V: TRBV12-3/TRBV12-4
D: .
J: TRBJ2-1
DNA: TGTGCCAGCAGTTTGAGACGGCCAGTCTACAATGGGCAGTTCTTC
CDR3: CASSLRRPVYNGQFF

size: few
V: TRBV27
D: .
J: TRBJ1-1
DNA: TGTGCCAGCAGTCCCAACAGGCCCACTGAAGCTTTCTTT
CDR3: CASSPNRPTEAFF